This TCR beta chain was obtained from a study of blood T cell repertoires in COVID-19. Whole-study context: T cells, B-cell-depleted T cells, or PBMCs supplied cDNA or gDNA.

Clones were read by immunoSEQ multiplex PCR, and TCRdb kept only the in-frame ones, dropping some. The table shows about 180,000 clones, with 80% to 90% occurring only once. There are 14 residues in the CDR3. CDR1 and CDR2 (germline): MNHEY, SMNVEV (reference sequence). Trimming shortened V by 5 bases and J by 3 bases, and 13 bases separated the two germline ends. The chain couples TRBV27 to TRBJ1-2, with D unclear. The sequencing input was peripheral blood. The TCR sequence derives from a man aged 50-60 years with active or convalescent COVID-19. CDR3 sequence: CASSPSGSDYGYTF. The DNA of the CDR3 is TGTGCCAGCAGTCCCTCCGGGTCAGACTATGGCTACACCTTC.